A selection of T cell receptor beta chains follows, all from one sample in a study of cytomegalovirus exposure and HLA in healthy donors. The data were produced by immunoSEQ multiplex PCR, yet TCRdb's version contains in-frame clones alone and is incomplete. The table records about 120,000 clones, around 77% of them present only once. The sample consisted of PBMCs. Receptors were obtained from a man aged 18 to 30 in good health and CMV-seropositive. The CDR3 runs from the conserved cysteine through the conserved F or W. Each record gives: V gene, J gene, CDR3 protein.

TRBV7-9	-	CASSLSRAAYEQYF
TRBV5-6	TRBJ2-1	CASSTRRQGREQFF
TRBV6-6	TRBJ1-2	CASSSLTGEYGYTF
TRBV7-9	TRBJ2-5	CASSFGTSGGKKETQYF
TRBV2	TRBJ2-7	CASSGDNSYEQYF
TRBV2	TRBJ2-7	CASSQDIYEQYF
TRBV5-5	TRBJ2-2	CASSLQQGARGELFF
TRBV2	TRBJ2-1	CASTRLAGGNEQFF
TRBV7-9	TRBJ1-3	CASSLAAGSGNTIYF
TRBV27	TRBJ2-7	CASSRLGRNYEQYF
TRBV28	TRBJ1-2	CASSFGQFWAYTF
TRBV28	TRBJ1-2	CASSSLITGQSGYTF
TRBV5-4	TRBJ2-1	CASSLVGGPVNEQFF
TRBV18	TRBJ2-5	CASSLVQEETQYF
TRBV19	TRBJ2-2	CASTIRGSGELFF
TRBV7-7	TRBJ2-2	CASSLDRAGELFF
TRBV9	TRBJ2-7	CASSLEVGSYEQYF
TRBV25-1	TRBJ2-7	CASLPGQGTYEQYF
TRBV5-1	TRBJ2-2	CASSHPDRGRLNTGELFF
TRBV6-1	-	CASSGSASGDHEQYF
TRBV6-1	TRBJ2-1	CASSATFYEEQFF
TRBV2	TRBJ1-6	CASNRDRGYVHSPLHF
TRBV2	TRBJ2-3	CASSFEREGTDTQYF
TRBV7-2	TRBJ2-7	CASSSPTGGGLNPYEQYF
TRBV5-4	TRBJ2-7	CASSLSGGAQDEQYF
TRBV11-2	TRBJ1-3	CASSSRSGNTIYF
TRBV5-1	TRBJ1-1	CASSLQGDTEAFF
TRBV2	TRBJ1-1	CASSLRTAMNTEAFF
TRBV5-5	TRBJ1-2	CASSLAQGGGYTF
TRBV6-6	TRBJ1-3	CASSYSDRGNTIYF
TRBV6-1	TRBJ2-7	CASSELAGTSIHEQYF
TRBV15	TRBJ1-5	CATSRDVQPQHF
TRBV7-6	TRBJ1-1	CASSSYDTEAFF
TRBV2	TRBJ1-5	CASSALGRSRGQPQHF
TRBV9	TRBJ1-1	CASSSQTEVNTEAFF
TRBV7-9	TRBJ1-1	CASSLDGRTEAFF
TRBV2	TRBJ2-2	CASSRLAGANTGELFF
TRBV27	TRBJ1-2	CASSLGAGYGYTF
TRBV5-6	TRBJ1-3	CASSLTSGLGNTIYF
TRBV5-8	TRBJ2-1	CASSRQGADEQFF
TRBV19	TRBJ2-7	CASSIGSGFYEQYF
TRBV28	TRBJ2-1	CASVISGGTYNEQFF
TRBV27	TRBJ2-1	CASSSGNEQFF
TRBV6-5	TRBJ1-5	CASSYSSSSVGAQHF
TRBV27	TRBJ1-5	CASSPWAGGPQPQHF
TRBV25-1	TRBJ1-4	CASSVRSGEKLFF
TRBV18	TRBJ2-5	CASSPMPVGGRRETQYF
TRBV13	TRBJ1-5	CASSAGRNNQPQHF
TRBV15	TRBJ2-1	CATESQVGYNEQFF
TRBV19	TRBJ2-2	CASSGQGGTGELFF
TRBV30	TRBJ1-1	CAWSVRGGREAFF
TRBV6-1	TRBJ1-1	CASRDFQGLTEAFF
TRBV6-1	TRBJ1-1	CASSGMGRATEAFF